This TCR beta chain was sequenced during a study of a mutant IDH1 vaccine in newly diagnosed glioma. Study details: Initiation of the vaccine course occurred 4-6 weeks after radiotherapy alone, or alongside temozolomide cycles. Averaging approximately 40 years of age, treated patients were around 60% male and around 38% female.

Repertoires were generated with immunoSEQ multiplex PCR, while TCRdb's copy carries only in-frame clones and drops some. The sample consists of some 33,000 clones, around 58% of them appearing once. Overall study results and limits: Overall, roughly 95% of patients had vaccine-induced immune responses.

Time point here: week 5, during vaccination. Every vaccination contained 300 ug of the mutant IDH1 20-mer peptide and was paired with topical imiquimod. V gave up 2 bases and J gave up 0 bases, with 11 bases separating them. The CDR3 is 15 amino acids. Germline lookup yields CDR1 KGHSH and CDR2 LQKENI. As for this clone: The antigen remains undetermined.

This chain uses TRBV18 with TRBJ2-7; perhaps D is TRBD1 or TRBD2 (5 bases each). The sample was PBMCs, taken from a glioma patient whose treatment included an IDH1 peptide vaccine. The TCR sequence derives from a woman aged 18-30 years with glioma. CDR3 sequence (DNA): TGTGCCAGCTCACCAGGGACGGCAAGCTCCTACGAGCAGTACTTC. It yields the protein CASSPGTASSYEQYF. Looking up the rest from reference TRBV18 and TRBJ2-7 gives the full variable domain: NAGVMQNPRHLVRRRGQEARLRCSPMKGHSHVYWYRQLPEEGLKFMVYLQKENIIDESGMPKERFSAEFPKEGPSILRIQQVVRGDSAAYFCASSPGTASSYEQYFGPGTRLTVT.